This T cell receptor beta chain was sequenced for a study of blood T cell repertoires in COVID-19. Authors' data handling: Estimation of nucleated cell counts was performed using reference gene primer amplification. The protocol was immunoSEQ multiplex PCR, while the TCRdb copy is restricted to in-frame clones and leaves out a portion. V and J calls and clone size are as listed in that table; D and trimming were resolved from the DNA. The table lists some 400,000 clones, 80% to 90% of them singletons. This CDR3 comprises 16 residues. V lost 4 bases to trimming and J lost 0 bases, with 13 bases between them. The germline gives CDR1 SGHVS, CDR2 FNYEAQ. Recovered Cohort 3 donors showed two negative PCRs, clearance, or symptom resolution.

The sample consisted of PBMCs or T cells enriched from blood (not recorded which). The sequence was obtained from a man aged 25 to 40 who had recovered from COVID-19. The chain carries TRBV7-6 and TRBJ2-1; maybe TRBD2 (5 bases). The CDR3 loop reads CASSSRATSSYNEQFF. The CDR3 bases are TGTGCCAGCAGCTCGAGGGCCACCAGCTCCTACAATGAGCAGTTCTTC.